This passage covers 15 T cell receptor beta chains from one sample sequenced in a study of blood T cells in healthy people across ages. Through a sample-barcoded 5' primer and a J-beta primer mix, a second PCR was run for about 6 to 12 cycles. Each CDR3 protein gets one entry after TCRdb re-called the 5' RACE reads with MiXCR. The table has about 730,000 distinct CDR3 sequences, more than 40% seen once. The sequenced sample consisted of blood. The receptor source for this set is a woman in her fifties or sixties in good health.

This chain uses TRBV20-1 with TRBJ2-1, with 10 positions matching TRBD2. The CDR3 contains 16 residues. The V segment lost 3 bases and the J segment 3 bases; nucleotides outside the gene matches: 8. Germline V gene lookup returns CDR1 DFQATT and CDR2 SNEGSKA (reference sequence). In DNA form, the CDR3 reads TGCAGTGCTAGTGGGTCAGCGGGGGGGCGCTACAATGAGCAGTTCTTC. Its translation: CSASGSAGGRYNEQFF.

The V and J genes are TRBV24-1 and TRBJ2-5, with D uncertain. The J call may be mistaken, given a closer DNA end match to TRBJ2-4. This CDR3 contains 13 residues. The germline V gene encodes CDR1 KGHDR and CDR2 SFDVKD. CDR3 coding DNA: TGTGCCACCAGTGATGGCAGCAAAAACATTCAGTACTTC. It is translated as CATSDGSKNIQYF.

The genes are TRBV7-8 and TRBJ2-7, with D unresolved. This CDR3 has 14 amino acids. V was trimmed by 2 bases and J by 3 bases, leaving 11 bases between them. Germline CDR1 and CDR2: SGHVS and FQNEAQ. CDR3 sequence (DNA): TGTGCCAGCAGCTTAATGAGCGTGGTCTACGAGCAGTACTTC. Amino acid sequence: CASSLMSVVYEQYF.

The sample holds a few counts of this clonotype. The rearrangement uses TRBV12-3 or TRBV12-4 and TRBJ1-1; the D gene is possibly TRBD1 (6 bases). V lost 4 bases to trimming and J lost 4 bases, with 16 bases between them. The CDR3 has 15 residues. In nucleotides, the CDR3 is TGTGCCAGCAGTTACGGAGGCGGGGGCACCACTGAAGCTTTCTTT. Encoded protein: CASSYGGGGTTEAFF.

The chain uses TRBV2 and TRBJ2-2; perhaps TRBD2 as D (6 bases). V lost 4 bases and J 1 base, leaving 10 bases between the germline ends. Germline V gene data show CDR1 as SNHLY and CDR2 as FYNNEI. This CDR3 region has 15 residues. CDR3 residues: CASSGVGLNTGELFF. The CDR3 DNA sequence: TGTGCCAGCAGTGGGGTGGGACTGAACACCGGGGAGCTGTTTTTT.

This clonotype appeared a few times. This chain joins TRBV6-2 or TRBV6-3 and TRBJ2-4, with 9 bases that match TRBD2. J gave up 5 bases and V 6 bases, and 17 bases lay outside the gene matches. This CDR3 has 18 amino acids. Germline V gene lookup returns CDR1 MNHEY and CDR2 SVGEGT. The CDR3 sequence: CASSLSVAGAGSQNIQYF. CDR3 coding DNA: TGTGCCAGCAGCCTCTCAGTAGCGGGAGCTGGGAGCCAAAACATTCAGTACTTC.

This clonotype was recorded a few times. V usage is TRBV4-2 and J usage is TRBJ2-5, with TRBD2 identical over 8 bases. The V and J ends lost 0 bases and 5 bases, in that order; junction bases with no gene match: 11. The CDR3 has 17 amino acids. Germline CDR1 and CDR2: LGHNA and YNFKEQ. CDR3 loop: CASSQDLPGGGRETQYF. The CDR3 nucleotides read TGTGCCAGCAGCCAAGATCTTCCCGGGGGGGGCCGTGAGACCCAGTACTTC.

This clonotype has only one observation. The junction departs from germline at one end; a sequencing error may be responsible. The chain combines TRBV7-9 with TRBJ2-7; D may be TRBD1 (5 bases). Germline V gives CDR1 SEHNR, CDR2 FQNEAQ (reference sequence). The CDR3 runs 14 residues. Here the CDR3 reads CAGSSDRNSYEQYF. CDR3 in DNA: TGTGCCGGCAGCTCTGACAGAAACTCCTACGAGCAGTACTTC.

This clonotype turned up a few times. The chain carries TRBV11-2 and TRBJ2-3; weak D call: TRBD2 (6 bases). CDR3 length equals 15 residues. Looked up from germline, CDR1 is SGHAT and CDR2 is FQNNGV. With 1 base removed from V and 2 bases from J, the gap between germline ends came to 10 bases. CDR3 loop: CASSLAGLLTDTQYF. CDR3 DNA sequence: TGTGCCAGCAGCTTAGCGGGACTTCTCACAGATACGCAGTATTTT.

The rearrangement joins TRBV6-2 or TRBV6-3 to TRBJ2-7; 7 bases fit TRBD1. The CDR3 sequence is 15 residues long. The trim removed 0 bases at V and 4 bases at J, leaving 6 bases unmatched. The germline V gene has CDR1 MNHEY and CDR2 SVGEGT. CDR3 sequence: CASSYSGTVNYEQYF. CDR3 coding DNA: TGTGCCAGCAGTTACTCCGGGACAGTAAATTACGAGCAGTACTTC.

The V and J genes are TRBV4-3 and TRBJ2-5; 12 nucleotides match TRBD2. The last part of the DNA fits TRBJ2-7 better; the J call may be wrong. This CDR3 region has 16 residues. CDR1 is LGHNA, CDR2 YSLEER, per germline. CDR3 in amino acids: CASSQETSGSGGEQYF. The CDR3 DNA reads as TGCGCCAGCAGCCAAGAGACTAGCGGGAGTGGCGGCGAGCAGTACTTC.

The chain combines TRBV7-2 with TRBJ2-5; 13 nucleotides match TRBD2. V dropped 5 bases and J dropped 4; count of bases not matched to a gene: 13. Germline assignment: CDR1 SGHTA and CDR2 FQGNSA. The CDR3 runs to 18 residues. This CDR3 is CASSPVLRTSGSGETQYF. CDR3 DNA sequence: TGTGCCAGCAGCCCCGTGCTAAGGACTAGCGGGAGTGGAGAGACCCAGTACTTC. Drawing the rest from reference TRBV7-2 and TRBJ2-5, the complete variable domain is GAGVSQSPSNKVTEKGKDVELRCDPISGHTALYWYRQSLGQGLEFLIYFQGNSAPDKSGLPSDRFSAERTGGSVSTLTIQRTQQEDSAVYLCASSPVLRTSGSGETQYFGPGTRLLVL.

The genes are TRBV20-1 and TRBJ2-3; D uncertain. V lost 3 bases and J lost 2, with 9 bases in between. The CDR3 runs to 13 residues. Germline V CDR1 and CDR2: DFQATT, SNEGSKA (reference sequence). The CDR3 DNA follows: TGCAGTGCTAGCGCGCAGTACACAGATACGCAGTATTTT. It is translated as CSASAQYTDTQYF.

The chain joins TRBV6-2 or TRBV6-3 to TRBJ2-2, with 10 bases that match TRBD2. Unmatched junction bases numbered 6, after V lost 6 bases and J lost 5 bases. Germline CDR1 and CDR2: MNHEY and SVGEGT. The CDR3 loop spans 15 amino acids. The DNA for the CDR3 is TGTGCCAGCAGCCTCGGACTAGCGGCAACCGGGGAGCTGTTTTTT. It codes for CASSLGLAATGELFF.

This clonotype was recorded at least ten times. CDR3 sequence: CAISASGQGIPEQYF. The CDR3 DNA follows: TGTGCCATCAGTGCCTCAGGGCAGGGGATTCCCGAGCAGTACTTC. V gene TRBV10-3 combines with J gene TRBJ2-7, with a tentative D call TRBD1 (6 bases). Germline V lookup: CDR1 ENHRY, CDR2 SYGVKD. This CDR3 is built from 15 residues. Trimming stripped 4 bases from V and 6 bases from J, with 19 bases between.